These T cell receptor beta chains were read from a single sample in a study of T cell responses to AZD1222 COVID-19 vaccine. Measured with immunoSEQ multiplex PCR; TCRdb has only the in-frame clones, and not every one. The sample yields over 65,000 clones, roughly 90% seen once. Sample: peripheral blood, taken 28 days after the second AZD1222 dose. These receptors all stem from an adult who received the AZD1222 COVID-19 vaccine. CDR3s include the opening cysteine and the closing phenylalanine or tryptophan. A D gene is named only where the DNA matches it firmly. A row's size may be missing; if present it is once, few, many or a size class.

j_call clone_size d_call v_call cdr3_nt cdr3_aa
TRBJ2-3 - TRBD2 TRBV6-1 TGTGCCAGCAGTGACGGGAGGGCCACAGATACGCAGTATTTT CASSDGRATDTQYF
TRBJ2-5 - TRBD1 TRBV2 TGTGCCAGCAGCGGACAGGGGATCCGAGAGACCCAGTACTTC CASSGQGIRETQYF
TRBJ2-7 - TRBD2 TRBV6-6 TGTGCCAGCAGTCTCCACGGGAGGTACGAGGTAGCGGGCTACGAGCAGTACTTC CASSLHGRYEVAGYEQYF
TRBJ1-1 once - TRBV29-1 TGCAGCGTTGGATGGGGGCCGAACACTGAAGCTTTCTTT CSVGWGPNTEAFF
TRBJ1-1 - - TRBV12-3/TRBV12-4 TGTGCCAGCAGTTTGGCCACTGAAGCTTTCTTT CASSLATEAFF
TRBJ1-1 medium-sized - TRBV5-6 TGTGCCAGTCAGCTTGGAAATACAGATGAAGCTTTCTTT CASQLGNTDEAFF
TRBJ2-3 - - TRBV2 TGTGCCAGCGAGGCCTTCACAGATACGCAGTATTTT CASEAFTDTQYF
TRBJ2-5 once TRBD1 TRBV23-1 TGCGCCAGCAGCACCTACGGCCCCAGGGGGCTGGTGGAGACCCAGTACTTC CASSTYGPRGLVETQYF
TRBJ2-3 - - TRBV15 TGTGCCACCAGCAGAGATCGGCTTACTTCCGTGAGAGATACGCAGTATTTT CATSRDRLTSVRDTQYF
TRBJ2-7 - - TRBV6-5 TGTGCCAGCAGTTTACTTCAGGGCGAGCAGTACTTC CASSLLQGEQYF
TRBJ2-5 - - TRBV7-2 TGTGCCAGCAGCTTAGCGATCCGGGAGACCCAGTACTTC CASSLAIRETQYF
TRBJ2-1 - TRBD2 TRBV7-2 TGTGCCAGCAGCCCGGGACTAGCGGGGGGCCGGGAGCAGTTCTTC CASSPGLAGGREQFF
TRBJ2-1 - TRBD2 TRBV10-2 TGCGCCACCTCGACTAGCGGGAGGGGCAATGAGCAGTTCTTC CATSTSGRGNEQFF
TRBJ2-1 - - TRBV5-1 TGCGCCAGCAGCTCAGGGGAAATAAATGAGCAGTTCTTC CASSSGEINEQFF
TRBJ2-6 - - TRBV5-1 TGCGCCAGCAGCTTGGAAGAGTCTGGGGCCAACGTCCTGACTTTC CASSLEESGANVLTF
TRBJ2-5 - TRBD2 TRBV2 TGTGCCAGCAGTGAGGGGACTAGCGGGAGCTGGAGGTCGGAGACCCAGTACTTC CASSEGTSGSWRSETQYF
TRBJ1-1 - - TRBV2 TGTGCCAGCAGTGCACGGGGGTGGCCTGAAGCTTTCTTT CASSARGWPEAFF
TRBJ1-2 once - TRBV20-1 TGCAGTGCTAGTTGGGGGAATACCTATGGCTACACCTTC CSASWGNTYGYTF
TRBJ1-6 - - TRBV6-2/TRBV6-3 TGTGCCAGCAGTTCCGGATATTCACCCCTCCACTTT CASSSGYSPLHF
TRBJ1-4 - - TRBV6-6 TGTGCCAGCAGTTACTCCAGGGTTGAAAAACTGTTTTTT CASSYSRVEKLFF